The clone carrying this T cell receptor beta chain has just one count. As yet, its antigen is unknown. V gave up 7 bases and J gave up 3 bases, with 13 bases separating them. The V gene's germline CDR1 is SQVTM and CDR2 ANQGSEA. The CDR3 runs 12 residues. These data originate in a study of cytomegalovirus exposure and HLA in healthy donors. General observations from the study: Roughly uniform sequencing depth across donors was assumed, possibly incorrectly.

13 Jbeta primers and 60 Vbeta primers were used for the PCR. The table came from immunoSEQ multiplex PCR; TCRdb's copy has only in-frame clones and leaves some out. The table shows some 100,000 clones, with more than 60% occurring only once. What was sequenced was PBMCs. The rearrangement links TRBV29-1 to TRBJ2-7; possibly TRBD2 for D (7 bases). The origin of this receptor is a woman between 18 and 30 years old in good health and CMV-seropositive. CDR3 bases: TGCAGCGCGCAAGGGGGGGGCTACGAGCAGTACTTC. It translates to CSAQGGGYEQYF.